A selection of T cell receptor beta chains follows, all from one sample in a study of control samples from healthy donors and cancer patients. TCRdb keeps only in-frame clones here, not all; method: immunoSEQ multiplex PCR. The repertoire holds some 100,000 clones, with less than 90% as singletons. The sequenced sample was blood. The receptor source for this set is a woman in her forties or fifties in good health. CDR3s include the opening cysteine and the closing phenylalanine or tryptophan. A D gene is named only where the DNA matches it firmly. Clone size is given for some rows only: seen once, a few or many times, or a class if the clone is expanded.

clone_size | j_call | v_call | d_call | cdr3_aa | cdr3_nt
- | TRBJ2-7 | TRBV28 | - | CASSSSSYYEQYF | TGTGCCAGCAGTTCTTCCTCCTACTACGAGCAGTACTTC
- | TRBJ1-6 | TRBV4-3 | TRBD1 | CASSQDKGVLGQGNSPLHF | TGCGCCAGCAGCCAAGATAAAGGAGTTTTGGGACAGGGGAATTCACCCCTCCACTTT
- | TRBJ2-3 | TRBV7-6 | TRBD2 | CASRAGTSGSGTDTQYF | TGTGCCAGCCGCGCCGGGACTAGCGGGTCTGGCACAGATACGCAGTATTTT
once | TRBJ1-1 | TRBV11-3 | TRBD1 | CASSLEGLRDRTLDHTEAFF | TGTGCCAGCAGCTTAGAAGGTCTTAGGGACAGAACTTTAGACCACACTGAAGCTTTCTTT
- | TRBJ2-7 | TRBV13 | - | CASSSRLVPYEQYF | TGTGCCAGCAGCTCCCGACTAGTACCATACGAGCAGTACTTC
- | TRBJ2-1 | TRBV5-8 | - | CASGHRSAYYNEQFF | TGTGCCAGCGGGCACAGGTCCGCATACTACAATGAGCAGTTCTTC
- | TRBJ1-3 | TRBV21-1 | - | CASSKGGPPGGNTIYF | TGTGCCAGCAGCAAAGGAGGCCCGCCCGGGGGAAACACCATATATTTT
- | TRBJ2-7 | TRBV5-6 | TRBD1 | CASSLDRGREYEQYF | TGTGCCAGCAGCCTCGACAGGGGGCGGGAGTACGAGCAGTACTTC
- | TRBJ1-5 | TRBV18 | - | CASSVRGGQPQHF | TGTGCCAGCTCAGTCAGGGGAGGACAGCCCCAGCATTTT
- | TRBJ2-3 | TRBV30 | TRBD2 | CAWSVYRTSGFTDTQYF | TGTGCCTGGAGTGTATATCGGACTAGCGGTTTCACAGATACGCAGTATTTT
- | TRBJ1-1 | TRBV30 | - | CAWRGDTEAFF | TGTGCCTGGAGAGGGGACACTGAAGCTTTCTTT
- | TRBJ1-2 | TRBV6-5 | TRBD1 | CASSLTGGDGYTF | TGTGCCAGCAGTCTGACAGGGGGGGATGGCTACACCTTC
- | TRBJ1-1 | TRBV7-2 | TRBD1 | CASSLTGQGKRTEAFF | TGTGCCAGCAGCTTAACGGGACAGGGAAAGCGCACTGAAGCTTTCTTT
- | TRBJ2-5 | TRBV2 | TRBD2 | CASSGIAGEGETQYF | TGTGCCAGCAGTGGCATAGCGGGAGAGGGAGAGACCCAGTACTTC
- | TRBJ1-1 | TRBV4-3 | - | CASSQEGGTEAFF | TGCGCCAGCAGCCAAGAAGGGGGCACTGAAGCTTTCTTT
- | TRBJ2-1 | TRBV19 | TRBD2 | CASSPLGGASTSGRRESSYNEQFF | TGTGCCAGTAGTCCCTTGGGGGGCGCCTCTACTAGCGGGAGGAGAGAGAGCTCCTACAATGAGCAGTTCTTC
few | TRBJ1-2 | TRBV13 | - | CASSLVFNGYTF | TGTGCCAGCAGCTTAGTCTTTAATGGCTACACCTTC
- | TRBJ2-2 | TRBV30 | TRBD2 | CAWRGRGVINTGELFF | TGTGCCTGGAGAGGGCGGGGGGTTATAAACACCGGGGAGCTGTTTTTT
- | TRBJ2-3 | TRBV5-4 | TRBD2 | CASSAPVGGSDTQYF | TGTGCCAGCAGCGCACCTGTGGGGGGGTCAGATACGCAGTATTTT
few | TRBJ2-7 | TRBV5-6 | - | CASSARGVSYEQYF | TGTGCCAGCAGCGCTAGGGGGGTCTCCTACGAGCAGTACTTC
- | TRBJ1-1 | TRBV19 | TRBD1 | CASQGVISTEAFF | TGTGCCAGTCAGGGGGTAATAAGCACTGAAGCTTTCTTT
- | TRBJ1-6 | TRBV30 | - | CAWSVAGVSSPLHF | TGTGCCTGGAGTGTAGCCGGGGTCAGTTCACCCCTCCACTTT
once | TRBJ1-3 | TRBV18 | - | CASSPIHLPNFSGNTIYF | TGTGCCAGCTCACCGATACACCTACCCAACTTCTCTGGAAACACCATATATTTT
- | TRBJ1-1 | TRBV6-2/TRBV6-3 | TRBD1 | CASSYLETGGTEAFF | TGTGCCAGCAGTTACCTGGAGACAGGGGGCACTGAAGCTTTCTTT
- | TRBJ2-2 | TRBV24-1 | - | CATSDGLGLAVSNTGELFF | TGTGCCACCAGTGATGGCTTAGGTTTAGCGGTCTCGAACACCGGGGAGCTGTTTTTT
many | TRBJ2-1 | TRBV25-1 | TRBD1 | CASSESGQGRNEQFF | TGTGCCAGCAGTGAATCCGGACAGGGGCGGAATGAGCAGTTCTTC
- | TRBJ2-3 | TRBV12-3/TRBV12-4 | - | CASSPAELTQYF | TGTGCCAGCAGCCCGGCGGAACTAACGCAGTATTTT
few | TRBJ1-1 | TRBV11-2 | - | CASSFRIEAFF | TGTGCCAGCAGCTTCCGGATTGAAGCTTTCTTT
- | TRBJ1-5 | TRBV4-3 | - | CASSQGPTRPQHF | TGCGCCAGCAGCCAAGGTCCGACTCGGCCCCAGCATTTT
- | TRBJ1-3 | TRBV10-2 | - | CASGQSRSGNTIYF | TGCGCCAGCGGACAGTCCCGCTCTGGAAACACCATATATTTT
- | TRBJ1-2 | TRBV13 | - | CASSAGEEGGYTF | TGTGCCAGCAGCGCCGGGGAGGAAGGTGGCTACACCTTC
- | TRBJ2-1 | TRBV7-2 | - | CASSLEYPGILGGEQFF | TGTGCCAGCAGCTTAGAATACCCCGGGATCCTAGGGGGTGAGCAGTTCTTC
- | TRBJ1-1 | TRBV5-4 | - | CASSSRPGRSNTEAFF | TGTGCCAGCAGCTCACGCCCGGGACGGTCGAACACTGAAGCTTTCTTT
- | TRBJ1-2 | TRBV9 | TRBD1 | CASSPGTGGGYTF | TGTGCCAGCAGCCCTGGGACAGGGGGCGGCTACACCTTC
- | TRBJ1-5 | TRBV7-2 | TRBD1 | CASSLGQNQPQHF | TGTGCCAGCAGCTTGGGACAGAATCAGCCCCAGCATTTT
few | TRBJ1-2 | TRBV6-5 | TRBD1 | CASSPRQGRYGYTF | TGTGCCAGCAGTCCCCGACAGGGGCGCTATGGCTACACCTTC
- | TRBJ1-6 | TRBV3-1/TRBV3-2 | TRBD1 | CASSRSDRGKGSPLHF | TGTGCCAGCAGCCGCTCGGACAGGGGAAAAGGATCACCCCTCCACTTT
- | TRBJ2-2 | TRBV6-5 | TRBD2 | CASSYSWPGGTGELFF | TGTGCCAGCAGTTACTCGTGGCCGGGAGGGACCGGGGAGCTGTTTTTT
- | TRBJ1-5 | TRBV5-5 | TRBD1 | CASSPTGASNQPQHF | TGTGCCAGCAGCCCGACAGGGGCTTCGAATCAGCCCCAGCATTTT
- | TRBJ1-1 | TRBV10-3 | - | CAISKSTDGNTEAFF | TGTGCCATCAGTAAATCGACAGATGGAAACACTGAAGCTTTCTTT
- | TRBJ1-1 | TRBV30 | - | CAWRVNTEAFF | TGTGCCTGGAGGGTGAACACTGAAGCTTTCTTT
- | TRBJ1-2 | TRBV3-1/TRBV3-2 | - | CASSPGGASYGYTF | TGTGCCAGCAGCCCGGGGGGGGCCAGCTATGGCTACACCTTC
- | TRBJ2-7 | TRBV11-2 | - | CASSLVTGSSYEQYF | TGTGCCAGCAGCTTAGTCACGGGAAGCTCCTACGAGCAGTACTTC
- | TRBJ2-1 | TRBV4-3 | - | CASSQEGRGHYNEQFF | TGCGCCAGCAGCCAGGAGGGGCGGGGGCACTACAATGAGCAGTTCTTC
- | TRBJ2-3 | TRBV7-2 | - | CASSFRPKGTDTQYF | TGTGCCAGCAGCTTCCGGCCGAAAGGCACAGATACGCAGTATTTT
- | TRBJ1-2 | TRBV7-2 | - | CASSSTGQSANYGYTF | TGTGCCAGCAGCAGTACTGGACAGTCAGCTAACTATGGCTACACCTTC